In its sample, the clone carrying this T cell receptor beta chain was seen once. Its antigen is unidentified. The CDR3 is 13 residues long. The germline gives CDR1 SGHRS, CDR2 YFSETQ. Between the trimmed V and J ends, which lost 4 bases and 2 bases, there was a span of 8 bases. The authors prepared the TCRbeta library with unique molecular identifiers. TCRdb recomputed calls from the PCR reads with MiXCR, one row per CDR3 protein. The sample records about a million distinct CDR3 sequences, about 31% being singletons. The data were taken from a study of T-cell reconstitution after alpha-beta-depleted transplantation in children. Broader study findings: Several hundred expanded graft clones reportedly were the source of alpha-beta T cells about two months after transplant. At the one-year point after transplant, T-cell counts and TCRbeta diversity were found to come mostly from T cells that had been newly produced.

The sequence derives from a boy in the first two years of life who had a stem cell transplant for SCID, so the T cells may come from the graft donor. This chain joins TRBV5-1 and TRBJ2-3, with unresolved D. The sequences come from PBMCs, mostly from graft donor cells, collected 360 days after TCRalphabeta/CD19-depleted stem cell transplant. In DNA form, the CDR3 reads TGCGCCAGCAGCGACGCCCTCACAGATACGCAGTATTTT. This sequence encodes CASSDALTDTQYF. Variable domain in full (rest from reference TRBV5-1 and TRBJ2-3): KAGVTQTPRYLIKTRGQQVTLSCSPISGHRSVSWYQQTPGQGLQFLFEYFSETQRNKGNFPGRFSGRQFSNSRSEMNVSTLELGDSALYLCASSDALTDTQYFGPGTRLTVL.